One sample yielded the 13 T cell receptor beta chains listed below, sequenced in a study of blood T cell repertoires in COVID-19. The assay was immunoSEQ multiplex PCR, and TCRdb's table has in-frame clones only and misses some. The table records some 220,000 clones, nearly 90% of them present only once. The sequenced sample consisted of peripheral blood. These receptor sequences come from a woman aged 18-29 years who had recovered from COVID-19.

This sequence joins TRBV19 and TRBJ2-1; 9 bases are shared with TRBD2. Germline lookup yields CDR1 LNHDA and CDR2 SQIVND (reference sequence). Germline trimming cut 4 bases from V and 4 bases from J; bases unmatched to any gene: 5. CDR3 length: 15 amino acids. CDR3 DNA: TGTGCCAGTAGTAGCTTGCGGGAGGGGTACAATGAGCAGTTCTTC. Amino acids: CASSSLREGYNEQFF.

The chain joins TRBV11-3 to TRBJ2-2; weak D call: TRBD2 (5 bases). This CDR3 contains 16 residues. Germline CDR1 is SGHNT and CDR2 is YENEEA. V shed 1 base and J shed 7 bases, with 16 bases lying between them. CDR3 in DNA: TGTGCCAGCAGCTTAGGGGTCTTCGGGGTGGACGGGGAGCTGTTTTTT. It translates to CASSLGVFGVDGELFF.

The chain is built from TRBV10-3 and TRBJ2-7; 10 bases align to TRBD2. V lost 6 bases to trimming and J lost 1 base; unmatched junction nucleotides: 15. This CDR3 has 18 amino acids. Looked up from germline, CDR1 is ENHRY and CDR2 is SYGVKD. The CDR3 bases are TGTGCCATCAGGACCGATCCCTCCACAGCGGGAGGGTCCTACGAGCAGTACTTC. Encoded protein: CAIRTDPSTAGGSYEQYF.

DNA of the CDR3: TGTGCCAGCAGCCAAGGACAGGGGGGGAACACTGAAGCTTTCTTT. As protein: CASSQGQGGNTEAFF. This chain joins TRBV4-2 and TRBJ1-1; TRBD1 matches at 9 bases. CDR1 and CDR2 (germline): LGHNA, YNFKEQ. This CDR3 is built from 15 residues. V shed 1 base and J 1 base; nucleotides not matched to a gene: 1.

This clone was found once. The rearrangement uses TRBV3-1 (or the pseudogene TRBV3-2) and TRBJ2-7; D not resolved. Germline V CDR1 and CDR2: LGHDT, YNNKEL (reference sequence). The V end lost 1 base, the J end lost 0 bases, and 13 bases lay between the germline ends. The CDR3 length is 16 residues. CDR3: CASSQGWADSSYEQYF. The CDR3 DNA reads as TGTGCCAGCAGCCAAGGATGGGCCGATAGCTCCTACGAGCAGTACTTC.

Ten or more counts support this clone. This sequence joins TRBV19 and TRBJ1-3; no firm D call. V lost 7 bases to trimming and J lost 0 bases, with 10 bases between them. The CDR3 extends over 14 amino acids. Looked up from germline, CDR1 is LNHDA and CDR2 is SQIVND (reference sequence). The DNA for the CDR3 is TGTGCCAGTACCTCGCGGGACTCTGGAAACACCATATATTTT. It translates to CASTSRDSGNTIYF.

The chain recombines TRBV9 with TRBJ2-3; 7 bases align to TRBD2. CDR1 is SGDLS and CDR2 is YYNGEE in the germline V gene. The V and J ends lost 4 bases and 6 bases, in that order; junction bases with no gene match: 8. The CDR3 totals 14 residues. The CDR3 DNA is TGTGCCAGCAGCTCGGGACTATGGGGGGATACGCAGTATTTT. It codes for CASSSGLWGDTQYF.

This chain uses TRBV3-1 (or the pseudogene TRBV3-2) with TRBJ2-7; maybe TRBD2 (6 bases). In germline, CDR1 is LGHDT, CDR2 YNNKEL (reference sequence). V was cut by 2 bases and J by 5 bases, with 19 bases left in between. The CDR3 length is 16 residues. The CDR3 nucleotides are TGTGCCAGCAGCCAACGTTTATCGGGGGAGAAGGACGAGCAGTACTTC. Its translation: CASSQRLSGEKDEQYF.

The chain combines TRBV30 with TRBJ2-3; the match to TRBD1 covers 8 bases. This CDR3 has 13 residues. Per the germline V gene, CDR1 is GTSNPN and CDR2 is SVGIG (reference sequence). The V gene end was trimmed by 6 bases and the J gene end by 1 base; junction bases not matched to a gene: 3. CDR3 amino acids: CACTGQGTDTQYF. The CDR3 DNA sequence: TGTGCCTGCACGGGACAGGGCACAGATACGCAGTATTTT.

This chain joins TRBV7-2 and TRBJ2-3, with 12 bases identical to TRBD1. CDR1 is SGHTA and CDR2 is FQGNSA in the germline V gene. This CDR3 region has 16 residues. The V segment lost 1 base and the J segment 6 bases; nucleotides outside the gene matches: 5. Here the CDR3 reads CASSLVGTGGWDTQYF. The CDR3 DNA reads as TGTGCCAGCAGCTTAGTAGGGACAGGGGGCTGGGATACGCAGTATTTT.

The CDR3 spells CSANTRDMNTEAFF. In nucleotides, the CDR3 is TGCAGTGCTAACACCCGCGACATGAACACTGAAGCTTTCTTT. The V gene is TRBV29-1, the J gene TRBJ1-1; D is undetermined. The CDR3 extends over 14 amino acids. CDR1 and CDR2 (germline): SQVTM, ANQGSEA.

The J gene is TRBJ2-1, the V gene TRBV18; 9 nucleotides align to TRBD2. The CDR3 spans 15 residues. After removal of 1 base from V and 7 bases from J, the junction contained 5 bases not matched to a gene. Germline values: CDR1 KGHSH, CDR2 LQKENI. CDR3 residues: CASSPLAGVSNEQFF. The DNA of the CDR3 is TGTGCCAGCTCACCACTAGCGGGAGTATCGAATGAGCAGTTCTTC.

This clone has a single count. The gene calls are TRBV27 and TRBJ2-1; D remains ambiguous. Trimming cost V 5 bases and J 7 bases, with 9 bases left between them. In germline, CDR1 is MNHEY, CDR2 SMNVEV (reference sequence). CDR3 length: 12 amino acids. The CDR3 loop is CASSARSNEQFF. Here the CDR3 DNA reads TGTGCCAGCAGTGCTAGGAGTAATGAGCAGTTCTTC.